This T cell receptor (beta chain) came from a study of T cells in Graves' hyperthyroidism and ophthalmopathy. Hyperthyroidism patients were newly diagnosed, had disease duration under 2 months, and were aged 18 to 65 years. RNA transcripts served as the template for amplifying TCR beta CDR3 regions. First-round RT-PCR targeting the TCR CDR3 was performed with the HTBI primer set. MiXCR was run by TCRdb on the multiplex PCR reads, yielding one entry per CDR3 protein. The data contain 450,000 to 700,000 distinct CDR3 sequences, around 45% of them singletons. This CDR3 contains 15 residues. V lost 5 bases and J lost 4, with 18 bases in between. CDR1 MNHEY and CDR2 SMNVEV come from the germline V gene (reference sequence).

This chain links TRBV27 with TRBJ2-7; D not resolved. The sequence derives from a woman aged 18 to 35 with Graves' hyperthyroidism. Input material: peripheral blood or thyroid tissue (not recorded which). Written as DNA, the CDR3 is TGTGCCAGCAGTACACCCTCTCCAACCGGGTACGAGCAGTACTTC. Its protein product is CASSTPSPTGYEQYF.